These 26 T cell receptor beta chains share one sample of origin, sequenced in a study of blood T cells in healthy people across ages. PCR was performed a second time for about 7 to 11 cycles using a sample-barcoded 5' primer and a J-beta primer mix. TCRdb re-analysed the 5' RACE reads in MiXCR, keeping a single row per CDR3 protein. The data hold some 1.8 million distinct CDR3 sequences, with approximately 40% observed a single time. Material: blood. The receptors come from a human donor in good health.

The J gene is TRBJ1-2, the V gene TRBV30; D gene ambiguous. Germline CDR1 reads GTSNPN; CDR2 reads SVGIG (reference sequence). There are 13 residues in the CDR3. With 2 bases removed from V and 0 bases from J, the gap between germline ends came to 7 bases. CDR3 DNA: TGTGCCTGGAGTTTCGACACTAACTATGGCTACACCTTC. This translates into CAWSFDTNYGYTF.

Turning to this clonotype: Mismatch with germline at one junction end may stem from a read error. The V call is TRBV2, the J call TRBJ2-5; 9 nucleotides line up with TRBD2. Germline V gene sequence: CDR1 SNHLY, CDR2 FYNNEI. This CDR3 has 17 residues. Written as DNA, the CDR3 is TGTGCCAGCGGTGAATTTGCGGGGGGGCCTGGGCAAGAGACCCAGTACTTC. It specifies CASGEFAGGPGQETQYF.

The V gene is TRBV7-2, the J gene TRBJ2-1, with TRBD2 matching over 11 bases. Germline V gives CDR1 SGHTA, CDR2 FQGNSA. The CDR3 contains 15 residues. V lost 5 bases to trimming and J lost 6 bases; unmatched junction nucleotides: 6. In DNA form, the CDR3 reads TGTGCCAGCAGCCGTCGACTAGCGGGGACCAATGAGCAGTTCTTC. Its translation is CASSRRLAGTNEQFF.

This rearrangement joins TRBV28 to TRBJ2-5, with 9 bases identical to TRBD1. The germline CDR1 and CDR2 sequences are MDHEN and SYDVKM. The CDR3 contains 19 residues. The J segment lost 4 bases and the V segment lost 4 bases, leaving 19 bases of the junction unmatched. CDR3 DNA: TGTGCCAGCAGTTCCGCCCTCTATCAGGACAGGGGCGGGGTAGAGACCCAGTACTTC. The encoded protein is CASSSALYQDRGGVETQYF.

The chain has TRBV4-1 and TRBJ1-1, with unresolved D. The CDR3 is 15 residues long. Deletions cut 4 bases from V and 4 bases from J, with 16 bases between. Germline CDR1 and CDR2: MGHRA and YSYEKL. CDR3 amino acids: CASSLRAGPATEAFF. Here the CDR3 DNA reads TGCGCCAGCAGCCTAAGAGCAGGTCCGGCCACTGAAGCTTTCTTT.

This clonotype was picked up many times. The chain joins TRBV7-2 to TRBJ2-1, with 10 nucleotides matching TRBD2. The CDR3 extends over 16 amino acids. With 1 base clipped from V and 4 bases from J, the junction kept 4 bases outside the gene matches. Germline V gene lookup returns CDR1 SGHTA and CDR2 FQGNSA. CDR3 nucleotide sequence: TGTGCCAGCAGCTTAGTCTCTAGCGGGGGTTACAATGAGCAGTTCTTC. It specifies CASSLVSSGGYNEQFF.

The chain links TRBV14 to TRBJ2-3, with a possible D match to TRBD1 (5 bases). The CDR3 covers 16 residues. The V end was cut by 5 bases, the J end by 2 bases, with 17 bases between. Germline V gene data show CDR1 as SGHDN and CDR2 as FVKESK. The CDR3 nucleotides read TGTGCCAGCAGCGCCCGACAGCTAACCATCACAGATACGCAGTATTTT. Translated: CASSARQLTITDTQYF.

The rearrangement links TRBV3-1 to TRBJ2-1; the match to TRBD1 covers 8 bases. CDR1 and CDR2 from the germline V gene are LGHDT and YNNKEL (reference sequence). CDR3 size: 15 residues. V gave up 5 bases and J gave up 2 bases; unmatched junction bases: 5. CDR3 amino acids: CASSVGQGTYNEQFF. CDR3 DNA: TGTGCCAGCAGCGTTGGACAGGGTACCTACAATGAGCAGTTCTTC.

This clonotype was counted many times. The genes are TRBV29-1 and TRBJ2-6; weak D call: TRBD1 (5 bases). Germline CDR1 is SQVTM and CDR2 is ANQGSEA. The germline V and J ends were trimmed by 6 bases and 1 base, with 16 bases remaining between them. The CDR3 extends over 16 amino acids. The DNA for the CDR3 is TGCAGCGTCCCCCGCGGCTCAGGGTCTGGGGCCAACGTCCTGACTTTC. It specifies CSVPRGSGSGANVLTF. Full variable domain (rest looked up from reference TRBV29-1 and TRBJ2-6): SAVISQKPSRDICQRGTSLTIQCQVDSQVTMMFWYRQQPGQSLTLIATANQGSEATYESGFVIDKFPISRPNLTFSTLTVSNMSPEDSSIYLCSVPRGSGSGANVLTFGAGSRLTVL.

This chain connects TRBV7-9 to TRBJ2-5; D gene uncertain. The V gene's germline CDR1 is SEHNR and CDR2 FQNEAQ (reference sequence). Between the trimmed V and J ends, which lost 1 base and 0 bases, there was a span of 12 bases. CDR3 length: 16 residues. DNA of the CDR3: TGTGCCAGCAGCTTAGGTGTGGCGCAGGACCAAGAGACCCAGTACTTC. Amino acids: CASSLGVAQDQETQYF.

This sequence joins TRBV7-2 and TRBJ1-2; D ambiguous. The CDR3 sequence is 13 residues long. The germline V gene encodes CDR1 SGHTA and CDR2 FQGNSA. Trimming cost V 0 bases and J 7 bases, with 9 bases left between them. In nucleotides, the CDR3 is TGTGCCAGCAGCTTAGCTCTTCCTCCTGGCTACACCTTC. Its protein product is CASSLALPPGYTF.

The gene calls are TRBV4-2 and TRBJ1-2; TRBD1 aligns across 7 bases. Germline V gene data show CDR1 as LGHNA and CDR2 as YNFKEQ. The V and J ends lost 4 bases and 5 bases, in that order; junction bases with no gene match: 4. The CDR3 is 13 residues long. The CDR3 DNA sequence: TGTGCCAGCAGCCGGGGACAGCTATATGGCTACACCTTC. Residues: CASSRGQLYGYTF.

Regarding this clonotype: No DNA is shown, since the ends of the CDR3 on it are uncertain; the CDR3 is the one TCRdb lists. The rearrangement joins TRBV12-3 or TRBV12-4 to TRBJ1-5; the table's D gene call, TRBD1, was not cross checked with the DNA. The CDR3 has 16 residues if both end residues are counted. CDR3 protein: CASSSSTGGMHQPQHF.

There are a few counts of this clonotype. V is TRBV10-3 and J is TRBJ2-1; 12 bases line up with TRBD2. Trimming cost V 2 bases and J 8 bases; bases outside gene matches: 4. Germline V lookup: CDR1 ENHRY, CDR2 SYGVKD. This CDR3 is built from 15 residues. CDR3 loop: CAISEGLAGMDEQFF. As DNA, the CDR3 is TGTGCCATCAGTGAGGGACTAGCGGGGATGGATGAGCAGTTCTTC.

This chain connects TRBV9 to TRBJ2-5, with unresolved D. The CDR3 contains 15 residues. The germline V gene encodes CDR1 SGDLS and CDR2 YYNGEE. V was cut by 0 bases and J by 7 bases, with 16 bases left in between. The CDR3 region has the DNA TGTGCCAGCAGCGTAGCTGGGGTGGGGTCCGGGACCCAGTACTTC. Residues: CASSVAGVGSGTQYF.

J is TRBJ2-3 and V is TRBV28, with D unresolved. The CDR3 extends over 14 amino acids. V lost 10 bases and J lost 0, with 14 bases in between. Germline CDR1 MDHEN, CDR2 SYDVKM. The CDR3 spells CATKFARSTDTQYF. DNA for the CDR3: TGTGCCACCAAGTTCGCACGCAGCACAGATACGCAGTATTTT.

The V call is TRBV6-2 or TRBV6-3, the J call TRBJ2-6; TRBD2 might be the D (5 bases). The V gene lost 7 bases and the J gene lost 6 bases, with 19 bases spanning the gap. This CDR3 has 16 residues. Germline lookup yields CDR1 MNHEY and CDR2 SVGEGT. The CDR3 sequence: CASTFGPLREANVLTF. In nucleotides, the CDR3 is TGTGCCAGCACCTTCGGGCCCCTCCGGGAGGCCAACGTCCTGACTTTC.

The rearrangement joins TRBV20-1 to TRBJ2-3; 13 bases match TRBD2. Germline-derived CDR1 and CDR2 are DFQATT and SNEGSKA (reference sequence). The CDR3 loop spans 16 amino acids. The CDR3 DNA sequence: TGCAGCGCTTCCCCTTGGACTAGCGGGGGAACAGATACGCAGTATTTT. It encodes CSASPWTSGGTDTQYF.

This clonotype was seen more than once but under ten times. This rearrangement joins TRBV28 to TRBJ1-5, with 7 bases that match TRBD1. V was pared by 8 bases and J by 7 bases, with 14 bases of the junction left unmatched. The germline V gene has CDR1 MDHEN and CDR2 SYDVKM. The CDR3 has 15 residues. The CDR3: CASLNTGEAGQPQHF. Here the CDR3 DNA reads TGTGCCAGCCTTAACACAGGGGAAGCAGGACAGCCCCAGCATTTT.

The rearrangement joins TRBV5-6 to TRBJ2-3, with D unresolved. The ends were cut back, 4 bases at V and 4 bases at J, with 10 bases in the middle. Germline CDR1 reads SGHDT; CDR2 reads YYEEEE. This CDR3 has 13 residues. CDR3 DNA sequence: TGTGCCAGCAGCCAAGGTCGGTCAGATACGCAGTATTTT. Its translation: CASSQGRSDTQYF. Together with reference TRBV5-6 and TRBJ2-3, the CDR3 gives the full variable domain: DAGVTQSPTHLIKTRGQQVTLRCSPKSGHDTVSWYQQALGQGPQFIFQYYEEEERQRGNFPDRFSGHQFPNYSSELNVNALLLGDSALYLCASSQGRSDTQYFGPGTRLTVL.

There are a few counts of this clonotype. This chain's CDR3 is CSGLKDLNEQFF. CDR3 in DNA: TGCAGCGGCCTAAAGGATCTCAATGAGCAGTTCTTC. The chain carries TRBV29-1 and TRBJ2-1; D unresolved. The germline V gene has CDR1 SQVTM and CDR2 ANQGSEA. V lost 7 bases, J lost 6 bases, and 13 bases lay in between. CDR3 size: 12 residues.

The rearrangement uses TRBV12-3 or TRBV12-4 and TRBJ2-3; 14 nucleotides match TRBD2. After removal of 6 bases from V and 8 bases from J, the junction contained 7 bases not matched to a gene. This CDR3 contains 15 residues. The CDR3 nucleotides read TGTGCCAGCAGGACGACTAGCGGGGGGGTAACTACGCAGTATTTT. Residues: CASRTTSGGVTTQYF.

A few counts support this clonotype. The chain uses TRBV28 and TRBJ2-7, with D possibly TRBD2 on 6 matching bases. The CDR3 extends over 16 amino acids. Per germline, CDR1 MDHEN and CDR2 SYDVKM. V was shortened by 7 bases and J by 0 bases, with 19 bases between the two germline ends. CDR3 sequence (DNA): TGTGCCAGCATCCCTCGGGACTTCCCCAGCTCCTACGAGCAGTACTTC. This gives the protein CASIPRDFPSSYEQYF.

This clonotype came up a few times. CDR3 region: CSAKGTTPDTQYF. The CDR3 region has the DNA TGCAGTGCCAAAGGGACTACCCCAGATACGCAGTATTTT. V and J are TRBV20-1 and TRBJ2-3; 7 nucleotides match TRBD2. Per the germline V gene, CDR1 is DFQATT and CDR2 is SNEGSKA (reference sequence). The CDR3 is 13 residues long. V gave up 6 bases and J gave up 4 bases; unmatched junction bases: 7.

At least ten counts were recorded for this clonotype. The chain couples TRBV7-2 to TRBJ2-5; TRBD2 is a possible D gene (5 bases). Trimming pared 1 base from V and 7 bases from J, leaving 10 bases between. This CDR3 is 13 amino acids long. Germline V gene lookup returns CDR1 SGHTA and CDR2 FQGNSA. CDR3 residues: CASSLDEGRTQYF. The CDR3 DNA reads TGTGCCAGCAGCTTAGATGAAGGGAGGACCCAGTACTTC.

This CDR3 reads CASSLGPPTGATNEKLFF. The CDR3 DNA reads TGTGCCAGCAGCTTGGGGCCTCCAACAGGGGCAACTAATGAAAAACTGTTTTTT. The chain links TRBV5-6 to TRBJ1-4, with 7 bases that match TRBD1. Trimming cost V 0 bases and J 0 bases; bases outside gene matches: 8. The CDR3 runs to 18 residues. Germline CDR1 reads SGHDT; CDR2 reads YYEEEE.